These T cell receptor beta chains were read from a single sample in a study of post-analysis software for immune sequencing data. TCRdb ran MiXCR on the PCR reads and lists one entry per CDR3 protein. The sample has a few hundred thousand distinct CDR3 sequences, roughly 34% seen once. The sequenced sample was blood. The receptors here all came from a girl under 18 with multiple sclerosis. The CDR3 runs from the conserved cysteine through the conserved F or W. A D gene is named only where the DNA matches it firmly. Clone size, where shown, is once, few, many, or a class for clones that have expanded.

V gene	J gene	clone size	D gene	CDR3 protein	CDR3 DNA
TRBV20-1	TRBJ1-4	once	NA	CSARTLEEKLFF	TGCAGTGCTAGGACCCTTGAGGAAAAACTGTTTTTT
TRBV18	TRBJ1-1	NA	TRBD1	CASSRETGGITEAFF	TGTGCCAGCTCACGAGAAACAGGGGGAATCACTGAAGCTTTCTTT
TRBV12-3/TRBV12-4	TRBJ2-5	NA	NA	CASSYPGDQETQYF	TGTGCCAGCAGTTACCCGGGCGACCAAGAGACCCAGTACTTC
TRBV4-1	TRBJ2-5	NA	NA	CAGSQETGRLTQYF	TGCGCCGGCAGCCAAGAAACAGGGCGGCTGACCCAGTACTTC
TRBV5-1	TRBJ2-1	once	TRBD2	CASSSLAGGLYNEQFF	TGCGCCAGCAGCTCACTAGCGGGGGGGCTCTACAATGAGCAGTTCTTC
TRBV20-1	TRBJ2-4	NA	NA	CSARVGGPRAKNIQYF	TGCAGTGCTAGAGTCGGGGGCCCGCGGGCCAAAAACATTCAGTACTTC
TRBV24-1	TRBJ2-3	NA	TRBD1	CATSDPGQGGTDTQYF	TGTGCCACCAGTGACCCTGGACAGGGCGGAACAGATACGCAGTATTTT
TRBV9	TRBJ2-5	few	TRBD1	CASSERGREETQYF	TGTGCCAGCAGTGAAAGGGGGCGCGAGGAGACCCAGTACTTC
TRBV5-1	TRBJ1-6	NA	NA	CASSLGWSSYNSPLHF	TGCGCCAGCAGCTTGGGGTGGAGCTCCTATAATTCACCCCTCCACTTT
TRBV20-1	TRBJ1-2	few	NA	CSASGEVYGYTF	TGCAGTGCTAGTGGGGAGGTCTATGGCTACACCTTC
TRBV15	TRBJ2-6	NA	NA	CATSRVRVGSSGANVLIF	TGTGCCACCAGCAGAGTTCGGGTGGGGAGCTCTGGGGCCAACGTCCTGATTTTC
TRBV11-2	TRBJ2-5	NA	NA	CASSLSSGSTQETQYF	TGTGCCAGCAGCTTATCGTCCGGGTCCACCCAAGAGACCCAGTACTTC
TRBV29-1	TRBJ1-1	NA	NA	CSVDKRGGVNTEAFF	TGCAGCGTTGACAAAAGGGGGGGAGTGAACACTGAAGCTTTCTTT
TRBV5-6	TRBJ2-3	NA	NA	CASSWGNGDGDTQYF	TGTGCCAGCAGTTGGGGGAATGGCGATGGAGATACGCAGTATTTT
TRBV6-5	TRBJ2-3	NA	TRBD2	CASSYGERGTQYF	TGTGCCAGCAGTTACGGAGAGCGGGGCACGCAGTATTTT
TRBV20-1	TRBJ2-7	NA	TRBD2	CSAAGTSYEQYF	TGCAGTGCTGCCGGGACTAGCTACGAGCAGTACTTC
TRBV20-1	TRBJ1-5	NA	NA	CSARVTGIWNQPQHF	TGCAGTGCTAGAGTTACAGGGATATGGAATCAGCCCCAGCATTTT